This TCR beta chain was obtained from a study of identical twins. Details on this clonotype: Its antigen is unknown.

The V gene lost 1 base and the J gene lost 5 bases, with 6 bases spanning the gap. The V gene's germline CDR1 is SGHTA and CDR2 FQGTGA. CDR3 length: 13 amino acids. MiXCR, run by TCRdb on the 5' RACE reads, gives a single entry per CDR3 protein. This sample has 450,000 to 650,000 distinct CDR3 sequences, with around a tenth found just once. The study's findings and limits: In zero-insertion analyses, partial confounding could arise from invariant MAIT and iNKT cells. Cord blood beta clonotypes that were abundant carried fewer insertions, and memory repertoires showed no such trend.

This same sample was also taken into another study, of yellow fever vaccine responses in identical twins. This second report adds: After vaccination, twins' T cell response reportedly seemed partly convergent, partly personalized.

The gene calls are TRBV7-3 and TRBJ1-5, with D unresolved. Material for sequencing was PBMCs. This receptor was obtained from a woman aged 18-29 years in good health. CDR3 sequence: CASSLSFDQPQHF. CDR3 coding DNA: TGTGCCAGCAGCTTAAGTTTTGATCAGCCCCAGCATTTT.